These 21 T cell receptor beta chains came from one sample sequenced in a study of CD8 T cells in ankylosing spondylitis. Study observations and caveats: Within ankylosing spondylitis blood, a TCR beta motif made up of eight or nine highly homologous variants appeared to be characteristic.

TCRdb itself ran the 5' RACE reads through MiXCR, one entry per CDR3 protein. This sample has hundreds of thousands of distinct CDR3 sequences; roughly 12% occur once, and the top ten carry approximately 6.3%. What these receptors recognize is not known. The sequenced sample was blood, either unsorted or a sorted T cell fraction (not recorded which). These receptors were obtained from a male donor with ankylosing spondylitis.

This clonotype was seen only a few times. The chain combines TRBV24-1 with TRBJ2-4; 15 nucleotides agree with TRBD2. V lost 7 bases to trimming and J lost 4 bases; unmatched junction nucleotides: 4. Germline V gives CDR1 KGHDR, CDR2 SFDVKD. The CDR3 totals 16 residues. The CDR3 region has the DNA TGTGCCACCAGAAGGACTAGCGGGAGGGGTAAAAACATTCAGTACTTC. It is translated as CATRRTSGRGKNIQYF.

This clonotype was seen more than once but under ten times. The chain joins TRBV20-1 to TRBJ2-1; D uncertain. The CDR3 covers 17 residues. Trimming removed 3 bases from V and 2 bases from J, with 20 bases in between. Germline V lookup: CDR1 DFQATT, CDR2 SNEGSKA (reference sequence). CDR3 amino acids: CSASPKHEALPYNEQFF. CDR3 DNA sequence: TGCAGTGCTAGCCCCAAGCACGAAGCGCTTCCCTACAATGAGCAGTTCTTC.

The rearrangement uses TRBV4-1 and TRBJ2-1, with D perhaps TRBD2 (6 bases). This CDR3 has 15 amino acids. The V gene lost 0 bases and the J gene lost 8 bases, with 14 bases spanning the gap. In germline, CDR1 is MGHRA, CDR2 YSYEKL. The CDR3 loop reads CASSQDLRWGDEQFF. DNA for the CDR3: TGCGCCAGCAGCCAAGATTTGCGGTGGGGGGATGAGCAGTTCTTC.

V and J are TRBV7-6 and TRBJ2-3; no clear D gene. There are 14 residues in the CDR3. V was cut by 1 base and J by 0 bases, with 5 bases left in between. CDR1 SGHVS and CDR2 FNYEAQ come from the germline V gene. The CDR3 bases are TGTGCCAGCAGCTTAGTTCCTAGCACAGATACGCAGTATTTT. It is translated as CASSLVPSTDTQYF.

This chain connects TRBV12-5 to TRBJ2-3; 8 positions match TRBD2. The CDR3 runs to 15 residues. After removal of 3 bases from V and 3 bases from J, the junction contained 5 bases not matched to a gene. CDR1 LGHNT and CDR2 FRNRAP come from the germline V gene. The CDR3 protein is CASGLAGVPTDTQYF. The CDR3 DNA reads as TGTGCTAGTGGTTTAGCGGGAGTCCCTACAGATACGCAGTATTTT.

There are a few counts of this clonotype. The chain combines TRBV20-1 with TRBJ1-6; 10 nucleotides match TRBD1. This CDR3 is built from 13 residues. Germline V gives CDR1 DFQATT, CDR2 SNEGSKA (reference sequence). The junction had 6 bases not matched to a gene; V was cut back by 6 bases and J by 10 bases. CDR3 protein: CSARQGARSPLHF. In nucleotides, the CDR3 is TGCAGTGCCCGACAGGGGGCAAGATCACCCCTCCACTTT.

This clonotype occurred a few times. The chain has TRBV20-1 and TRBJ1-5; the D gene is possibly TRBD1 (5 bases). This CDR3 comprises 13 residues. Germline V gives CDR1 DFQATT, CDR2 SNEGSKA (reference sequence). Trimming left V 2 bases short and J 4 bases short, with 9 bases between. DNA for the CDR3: TGCAGTGCTAGACAGGGTACTAATCAGCCCCAGCATTTT. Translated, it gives CSARQGTNQPQHF.

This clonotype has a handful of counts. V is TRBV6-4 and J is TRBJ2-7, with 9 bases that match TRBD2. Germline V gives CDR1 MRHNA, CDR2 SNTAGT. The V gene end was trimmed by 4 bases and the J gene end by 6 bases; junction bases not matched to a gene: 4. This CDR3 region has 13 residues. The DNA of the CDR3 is TGTGCCAGCAGTGCTCTAGCGGGAAGCGAGCAGTACTTC. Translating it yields CASSALAGSEQYF.

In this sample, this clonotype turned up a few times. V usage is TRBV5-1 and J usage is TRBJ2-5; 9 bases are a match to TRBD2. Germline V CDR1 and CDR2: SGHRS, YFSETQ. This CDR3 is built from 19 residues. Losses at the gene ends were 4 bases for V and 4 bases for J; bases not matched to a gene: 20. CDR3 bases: TGCGCCAGCAGCCCCGACCTTGGGGTATGGCGGGAGGGCGGAGAGACCCAGTACTTC. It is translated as CASSPDLGVWREGGETQYF.

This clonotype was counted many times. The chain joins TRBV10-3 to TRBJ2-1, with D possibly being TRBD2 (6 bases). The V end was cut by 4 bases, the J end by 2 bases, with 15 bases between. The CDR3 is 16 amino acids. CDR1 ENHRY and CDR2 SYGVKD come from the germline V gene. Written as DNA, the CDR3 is TGTGCCATCAGTGTGGGGGGAGACGGGACCTACAATGAGCAGTTCTTC. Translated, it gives CAISVGGDGTYNEQFF.

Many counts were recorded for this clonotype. CDR3 in amino acids: CASSEAGGAEAFF. In nucleotides, the CDR3 is TGTGCCAGCAGTGAAGCAGGGGGAGCTGAAGCTTTCTTT. The rearrangement joins TRBV25-1 to TRBJ1-1; TRBD1 matches 7 bases. CDR1 is MGHDK, CDR2 SYGVNS, per germline. This CDR3 has 13 amino acids. The ends lost 2 bases at V and 6 bases at J; junction bases unmatched: 3.

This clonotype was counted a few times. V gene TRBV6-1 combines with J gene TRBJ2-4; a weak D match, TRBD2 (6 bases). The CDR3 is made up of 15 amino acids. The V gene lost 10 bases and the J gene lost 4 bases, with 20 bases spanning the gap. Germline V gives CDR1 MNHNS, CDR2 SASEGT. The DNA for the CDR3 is TGTGCCACGCACCCCCTGGGAGGAGGGAAAAACATTCAGTACTTC. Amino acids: CATHPLGGGKNIQYF.

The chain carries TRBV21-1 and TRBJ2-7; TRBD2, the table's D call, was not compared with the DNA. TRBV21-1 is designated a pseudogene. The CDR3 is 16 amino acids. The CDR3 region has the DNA TGTGCCAGCAGTACCGTTGTGAGGGTATTACCCTACGAGCAGTACGTC. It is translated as CASSTVVRVLPYEQYV.

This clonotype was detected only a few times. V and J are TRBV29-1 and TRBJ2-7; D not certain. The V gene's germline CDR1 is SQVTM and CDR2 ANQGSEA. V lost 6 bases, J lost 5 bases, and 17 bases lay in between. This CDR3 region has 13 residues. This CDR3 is CSVDRGKRNEQYF. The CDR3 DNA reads TGCAGCGTCGACCGCGGAAAGAGGAACGAGCAGTACTTC.

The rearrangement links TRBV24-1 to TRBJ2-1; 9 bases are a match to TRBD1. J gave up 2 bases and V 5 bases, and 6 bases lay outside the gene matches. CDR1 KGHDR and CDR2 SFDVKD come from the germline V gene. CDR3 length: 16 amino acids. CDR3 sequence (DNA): TGTGCCACCAGTGCCTTCGGACAGGGGACCTACAATGAGCAGTTCTTC. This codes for CATSAFGQGTYNEQFF.

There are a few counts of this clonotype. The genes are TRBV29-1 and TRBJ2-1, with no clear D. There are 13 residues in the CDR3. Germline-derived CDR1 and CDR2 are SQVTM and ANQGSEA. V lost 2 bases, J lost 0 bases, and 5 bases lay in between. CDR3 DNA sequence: TGCAGCGTTGAATCAACCTCCTACAATGAGCAGTTCTTC. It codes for CSVESTSYNEQFF.

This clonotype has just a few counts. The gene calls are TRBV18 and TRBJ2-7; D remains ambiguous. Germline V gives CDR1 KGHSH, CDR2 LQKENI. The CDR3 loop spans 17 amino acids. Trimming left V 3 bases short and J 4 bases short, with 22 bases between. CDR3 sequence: CASSPTASLPEMYEQYF. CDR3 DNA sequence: TGTGCCAGCTCACCCACAGCTAGTCTACCGGAGATGTACGAGCAGTACTTC. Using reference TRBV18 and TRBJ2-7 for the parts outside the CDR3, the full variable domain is NAGVMQNPRHLVRRRGQEARLRCSPMKGHSHVYWYRQLPEEGLKFMVYLQKENIIDESGMPKERFSAEFPKEGPSILRIQQVVRGDSAAYFCASSPTASLPEMYEQYFGPGTRLTVT.

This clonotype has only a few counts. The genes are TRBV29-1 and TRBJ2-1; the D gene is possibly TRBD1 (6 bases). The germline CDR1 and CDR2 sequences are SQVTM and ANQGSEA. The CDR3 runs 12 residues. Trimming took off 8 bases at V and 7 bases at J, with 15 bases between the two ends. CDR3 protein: CSLQQGWNEQFF. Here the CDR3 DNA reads TGCAGCCTCCAACAGGGTTGGAATGAGCAGTTCTTC.

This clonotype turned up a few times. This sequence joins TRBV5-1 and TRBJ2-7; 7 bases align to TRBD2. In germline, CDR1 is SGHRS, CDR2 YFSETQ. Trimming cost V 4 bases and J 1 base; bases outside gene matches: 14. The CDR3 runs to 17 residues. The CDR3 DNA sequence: TGCGCCAGCAGCGAGTATCCCCCGGGGGAGGGATCCTACGAGCAGTACTTC. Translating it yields CASSEYPPGEGSYEQYF.

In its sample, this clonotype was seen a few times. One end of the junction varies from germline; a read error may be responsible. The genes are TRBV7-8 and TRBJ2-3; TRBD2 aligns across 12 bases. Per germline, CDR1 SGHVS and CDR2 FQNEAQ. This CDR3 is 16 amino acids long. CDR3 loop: CASSSRLAGDHSTRYF. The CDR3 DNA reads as TGTGCCAGCAGCTCACGACTAGCGGGAGACCACAGCACGCGGTATTTT.

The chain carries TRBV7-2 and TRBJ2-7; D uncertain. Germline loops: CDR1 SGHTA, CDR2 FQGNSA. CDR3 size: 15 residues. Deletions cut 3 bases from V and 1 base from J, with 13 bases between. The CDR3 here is CASSFGLLYSYEQYV. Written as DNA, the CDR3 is TGTGCCAGCAGCTTCGGGCTGTTGTATTCCTACGAGCAGTACGTC.